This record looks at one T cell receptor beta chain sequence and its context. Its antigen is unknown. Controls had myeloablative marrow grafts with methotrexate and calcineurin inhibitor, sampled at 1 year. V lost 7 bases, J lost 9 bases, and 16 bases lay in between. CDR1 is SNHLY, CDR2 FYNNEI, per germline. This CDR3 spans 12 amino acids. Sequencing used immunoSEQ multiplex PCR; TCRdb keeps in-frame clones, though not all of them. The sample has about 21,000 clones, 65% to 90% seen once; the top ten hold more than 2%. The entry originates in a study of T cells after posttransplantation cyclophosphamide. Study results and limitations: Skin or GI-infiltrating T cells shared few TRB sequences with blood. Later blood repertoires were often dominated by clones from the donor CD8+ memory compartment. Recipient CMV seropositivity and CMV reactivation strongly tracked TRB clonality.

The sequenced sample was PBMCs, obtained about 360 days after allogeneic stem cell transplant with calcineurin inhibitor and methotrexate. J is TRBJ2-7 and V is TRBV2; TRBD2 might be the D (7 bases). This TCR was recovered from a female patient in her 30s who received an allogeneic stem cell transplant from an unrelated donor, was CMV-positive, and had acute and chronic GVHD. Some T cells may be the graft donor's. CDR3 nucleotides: TGTGCCAGCATCGAGGGGGGGGACGGGCAGTACTTC. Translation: CASIEGGDGQYF.